This TCR beta chain derives from a study of OX40 agonist ivuxolimab in advanced cancers. Study summary: The study enrolled dose-escalation patients with hepatocellular carcinoma, melanoma, renal cell or head and neck cancer. Of the participants, around 43% had some prior anti-PD-1, anti-PD-L1 or anti-CTLA-4 therapy, which was allowed. Study outcomes and limitations: No determination was made of the antigen specificity of the expanded peripheral T cells.

Remarks on this clone: What it binds is not known.

TCRdb keeps only in-frame clones here, not all; method: immunoSEQ multiplex PCR. The profile shows 57,000 or so clones, about 83% of them singletons. Looked up from germline, CDR1 is LGHNA and CDR2 is YNFKEQ. V shed 0 bases and J shed 5 bases, with 16 bases lying between them. The CDR3 runs to 16 residues. The TCR sequence derives from an adult with an advanced solid tumor such as melanoma, head and neck, liver or kidney cancer. The sequences come from CD4+ or CD8+ T cells sorted from blood, collected in a trial of the OX40 agonist ivuxolimab. The chain recombines TRBV4-2 with TRBJ1-2; D is perhaps TRBD1 (5 bases). The CDR3 nucleotides read TGTGCCAGCAGCCAAGAGCGGGTCGGGGACTCGTATGGCTACACCTTC. It yields the protein CASSQERVGDSYGYTF.